The entry below gives a single T cell receptor (beta chain) sequence along with its context. What it recognizes is unknown. Patients received at least one anti-epileptic drug before surgery. This record belongs to a study of brain T cells in children with intractable seizures. Germline trimming cut 1 base from V and 1 base from J; bases unmatched to any gene: 7. Per germline, CDR1 SGHKS and CDR2 YYEKEE (reference sequence). CDR3 length: 16 residues. Some clones are missing from TCRdb's copy, which holds only in-frame ones; the method was immunoSEQ multiplex PCR. There are approximately 60,000 clones in the sample; 95% to 96% occur only once, and roughly 0.38% lies in the top ten. Broader study findings: Only CDR3 sequence similarity suggested viral specificity, without known HCMV serostatus.

This specimen was peripheral blood, taken at surgery. This sequence joins TRBV5-5 and TRBJ1-1; 7 bases map to TRBD1. The clonotype was recovered from a boy less than two years old with focal cortical dysplasia and intractable seizures. The CDR3 bases are TGTGCCAGCAGCTTGTATACCGCAGGGGGGAACACTGAAGCTTTCTTT. It yields the protein CASSLYTAGGNTEAFF.